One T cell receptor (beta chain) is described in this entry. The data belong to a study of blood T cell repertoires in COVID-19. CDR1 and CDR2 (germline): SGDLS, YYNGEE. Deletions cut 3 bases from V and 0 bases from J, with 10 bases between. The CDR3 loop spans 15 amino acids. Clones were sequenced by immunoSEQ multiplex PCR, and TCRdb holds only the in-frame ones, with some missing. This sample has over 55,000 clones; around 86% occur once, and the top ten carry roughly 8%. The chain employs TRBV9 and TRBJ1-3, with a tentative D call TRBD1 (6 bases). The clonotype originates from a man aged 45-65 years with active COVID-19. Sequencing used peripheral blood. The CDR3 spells CASSDREDSGNTIYF. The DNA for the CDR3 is TGTGCCAGCAGCGACAGGGAAGACTCTGGAAACACCATATATTTT. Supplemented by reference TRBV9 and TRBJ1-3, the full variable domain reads DSGVTQTPKHLITATGQRVTLRCSPRSGDLSVYWYQQSLDQGLQFLIQYYNGEERAKGNILERFSAQQFPDLHSELNLSSLELGDSALYFCASSDREDSGNTIYFGEGSWLTVV.